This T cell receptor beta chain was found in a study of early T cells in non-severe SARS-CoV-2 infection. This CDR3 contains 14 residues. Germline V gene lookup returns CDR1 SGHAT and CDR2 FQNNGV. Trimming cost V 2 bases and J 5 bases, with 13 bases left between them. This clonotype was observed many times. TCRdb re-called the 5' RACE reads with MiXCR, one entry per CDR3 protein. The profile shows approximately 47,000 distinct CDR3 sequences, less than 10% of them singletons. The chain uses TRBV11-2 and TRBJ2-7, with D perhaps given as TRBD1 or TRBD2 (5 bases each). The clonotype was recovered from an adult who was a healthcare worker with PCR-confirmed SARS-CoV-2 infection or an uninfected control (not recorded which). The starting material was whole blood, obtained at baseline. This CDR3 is CASSLRAGSDEQYF. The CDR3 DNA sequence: TGTGCCAGCAGCTTAAGGGCAGGGAGCGACGAGCAGTACTTC.